Shown below are 18 T cell receptor beta chains from a single sample sequenced in a study of T cells in Graves' hyperthyroidism and ophthalmopathy. Researchers took RNA transcripts and amplified the TCR beta CDR3 regions from them. The HTBI set primed first-round TCR CDR3 RT-PCR. Via MiXCR, TCRdb re-called the multiplex PCR reads, giving one row per CDR3 protein. The sample carries a few hundred thousand distinct CDR3 sequences, approximately 19% recorded once. Sequenced material: blood. These receptors originate from a woman aged 18-29 years with Graves' hyperthyroidism.

This clonotype came up many times. The chain recombines TRBV10-3 with TRBJ1-5, with D possibly TRBD1 on 5 matching bases. Germline V gene sequence: CDR1 ENHRY, CDR2 SYGVKD. The CDR3 has 14 amino acids. Between the trimmed V and J ends, which lost 3 bases and 4 bases, there was a span of 10 bases. Written as DNA, the CDR3 is TGTGCCATCAGTGATCTGGGGGAGAATCAGCCCCAGCATTTT. The encoded protein is CAISDLGENQPQHF.

Many counts were recorded for this clonotype. This rearrangement joins TRBV30 to TRBJ1-5; a weak D match, TRBD1 (6 bases). Germline V lookup: CDR1 GTSNPN, CDR2 SVGIG (reference sequence). The CDR3 covers 12 residues. V lost 3 bases and J lost 8, with 11 bases in between. CDR3 in DNA: TGTGCCTGGAGCCAGGGGCCGGAGCCCCAGCATTTT. Encoded protein: CAWSQGPEPQHF.

In its sample, this clonotype was seen many times. The chain joins TRBV6-1 to TRBJ2-4, with D possibly being TRBD1 or TRBD2 (5 bases each). The germline CDR1 and CDR2 sequences are MNHNS and SASEGT. This CDR3 region has 13 residues. Between the trimmed V and J ends, which lost 1 base and 4 bases, there was a span of 5 bases. The CDR3 reads CASSEGGKNIQYF. The CDR3 nucleotides read TGTGCCAGCAGTGAAGGGGGGAAAAACATTCAGTACTTC.

As regards this clonotype: A much more abundant neighbour one base away suggests this may be a read error. The J gene is TRBJ2-5, the V gene TRBV12-3 or TRBV12-4, with unresolved D. Trimming removed 8 bases from V and 2 bases from J, with 15 bases in between. The CDR3 extends over 14 amino acids. Written as DNA, the CDR3 is TGTGCCAGCGGGCCATCGGTTCTGCAAGAGACCCAGTACTTC. It encodes CASGPSVLQETQYF.

The chain combines TRBV29-1 with TRBJ1-2, with D possibly TRBD1 on 5 matching bases. Germline CDR1 reads SQVTM; CDR2 reads ANQGSEA. The V and J ends lost 3 bases and 4 bases respectively, with 9 bases between them. The CDR3 is 12 amino acids. The CDR3: CSVDWGGYGYTF. Here the CDR3 DNA reads TGCAGCGTTGATTGGGGGGGCTATGGCTACACCTTC.

Ten or more counts support this clonotype. This rearrangement joins TRBV5-1 to TRBJ2-5; the D gene could be TRBD1 or TRBD2 (5 bases each). Per germline, CDR1 SGHRS and CDR2 YFSETQ. The CDR3 contains 15 residues. V was clipped by 1 base and J by 3 bases, with 13 bases between them. The CDR3 region has the DNA TGCGCCAGCAGCTTGATGGGGGAACCCGAAGAGACCCAGTACTTC. It encodes CASSLMGEPEETQYF.

This clonotype appeared many times. The chain joins TRBV19 to TRBJ1-1, with 8 positions matching TRBD1. Per germline, CDR1 LNHDA and CDR2 SQIVND (reference sequence). Unmatched junction bases numbered 7, after V lost 4 bases and J lost 0 bases. This CDR3 contains 16 residues. As DNA, the CDR3 is TGTGCCAGTAGTACCCTTACGGACAGGGTGAACACTGAAGCTTTCTTT. Translation: CASSTLTDRVNTEAFF.

The V and J genes are TRBV5-1 and TRBJ1-1; no reliable D call. The CDR3 runs to 20 residues. The V end was cut by 2 bases, the J end by 0 bases, with 26 bases between. The germline V gene has CDR1 SGHRS and CDR2 YFSETQ. The CDR3 sequence: CASSFRTRTKPNSVNTEAFF. CDR3 DNA: TGCGCCAGCAGCTTCAGAACGAGGACGAAACCCAATTCCGTGAACACTGAAGCTTTCTTT.

This clonotype has a count of ten or more. CDR3 region: CASSSGGQGIYEQYF. The CDR3 nucleotides are TGTGCCAGTTCCTCAGGGGGACAGGGTATCTACGAGCAGTACTTC. The chain joins TRBV28 to TRBJ2-7; 9 bases line up with TRBD1. Germline V gene lookup returns CDR1 MDHEN and CDR2 SYDVKM. V was pared by 9 bases and J by 3 bases, with 12 bases of the junction left unmatched. This CDR3 has 15 amino acids.

This chain connects TRBV3-1 to TRBJ2-7, with 10 bases lining up with TRBD2. The CDR3 has 15 amino acids. The germline gives CDR1 LGHDT, CDR2 YNNKEL (reference sequence). Unmatched junction bases numbered 0, after V lost 1 base and J lost 0 bases. CDR3 sequence reads: CASSQVAGGSYEQYF. CDR3 in DNA: TGTGCCAGCAGCCAAGTAGCGGGGGGCTCCTACGAGCAGTACTTC.

This clonotype was found many times. The chain recombines TRBV4-1 with TRBJ2-5; 11 positions agree with TRBD1. J was trimmed by 6 bases and V by 3 bases; bases with no gene match: 12. Germline CDR1 and CDR2: MGHRA and YSYEKL. The CDR3 runs 17 residues. The CDR3 is CASSHPGGTGGSQTQYF. In nucleotides, the CDR3 is TGCGCCAGCAGCCATCCCGGGGGGACAGGGGGGTCGCAGACCCAGTACTTC.

This clonotype was counted at least ten times. The chain carries TRBV6-5 and TRBJ1-1; D might be TRBD1 (5 bases). The CDR3 is 11 amino acids. Germline V CDR1 and CDR2: MNHEY, SVGAGI. V was clipped by 7 bases and J by 11 bases, with 14 bases between them. The CDR3 DNA reads as TGTGCCAGCACGGGACGGGTTCGGGCTTTCTTT. Residues: CASTGRVRAFF.

This clonotype has more than one count but fewer than ten. Just one base apart from a much larger clone, this may be a read error. The chain recombines TRBV10-3 with TRBJ2-2, with 9 bases fitting TRBD1. Germline loops: CDR1 ENHRY, CDR2 SYGVKD. This CDR3 contains 14 residues. The CDR3 nucleotides are TGTGCCATCAGGGGACAGGGAAACACCGGGGAGCTGTTGTTT. Translation: CAIRGQGNTGELLF.

This clonotype was observed many times. The chain links TRBV7-2 to TRBJ2-7; weak D call: TRBD2 (6 bases). Germline V gene data show CDR1 as SGHTA and CDR2 as FQGNSA. The V end was cut by 4 bases, the J end by 6 bases, with 16 bases between. The CDR3 is 14 residues long. In DNA, the CDR3 is TGTGCCAGCAGCTCAATGACTAGTTCTTTCGAGCAGTACTTC. Translating gives CASSSMTSSFEQYF.

In this sample, this clonotype turned up many times. The rearrangement uses TRBV3-1 and TRBJ1-1; tentatively, D is TRBD1 (6 bases). Trimming took off 0 bases at V and 11 bases at J, with 16 bases between the two ends. Germline CDR1 reads LGHDT; CDR2 reads YNNKEL (reference sequence). The CDR3 is made up of 14 amino acids. The chain's CDR3 is CASSQEGGGRDAFF. CDR3 nucleotides: TGTGCCAGCAGCCAAGAGGGGGGCGGGAGGGACGCTTTCTTT.

This clonotype was counted ten times or more. The chain couples TRBV29-1 to TRBJ2-7, with 9 positions matching TRBD1. The germline CDR1 and CDR2 sequences are SQVTM and ANQGSEA. After removal of 7 bases from V and 5 bases from J, the junction contained 12 bases not matched to a gene. The CDR3 length is 14 residues. The CDR3 DNA reads TGCAGCGGCAAAGACAGGGGGTCGATCGACGAGCAGTACTTC. Protein product: CSGKDRGSIDEQYF.

At least ten counts were recorded for this clonotype. V usage is TRBV20-1 and J usage is TRBJ2-5; no clear D gene. The CDR3 is made up of 11 amino acids. The germline gives CDR1 DFQATT, CDR2 SNEGSKA (reference sequence). The V end lost 0 bases, the J end lost 5 bases, and 4 bases lay between the germline ends. CDR3 amino acids: CSARDDETQYF. The CDR3 bases are TGCAGTGCTAGAGATGACGAGACCCAGTACTTC.

Many counts were recorded for this clonotype. This chain uses TRBV19 with TRBJ1-5; tentatively, D is TRBD1 (5 bases). This CDR3 is 18 amino acids long. The V end was cut by 3 bases, the J end by 2 bases, with 20 bases between. Germline V gene sequence: CDR1 LNHDA, CDR2 SQIVND (reference sequence). The DNA of the CDR3 is TGTGCCAGTAGTATTGGAACCTGGAGGGAGGGACGCAATCAGCCCCAGCATTTT. This gives the protein CASSIGTWREGRNQPQHF.